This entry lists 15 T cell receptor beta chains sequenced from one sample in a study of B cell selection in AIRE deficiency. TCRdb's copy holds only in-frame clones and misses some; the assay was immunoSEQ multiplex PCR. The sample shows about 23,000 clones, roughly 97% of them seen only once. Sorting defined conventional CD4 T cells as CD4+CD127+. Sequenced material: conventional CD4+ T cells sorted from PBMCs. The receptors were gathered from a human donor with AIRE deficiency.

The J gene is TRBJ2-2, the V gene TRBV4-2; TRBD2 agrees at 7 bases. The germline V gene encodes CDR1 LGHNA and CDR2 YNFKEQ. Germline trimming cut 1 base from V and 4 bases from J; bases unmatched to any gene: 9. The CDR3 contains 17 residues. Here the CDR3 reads CASSQVGGLTGTGELFF. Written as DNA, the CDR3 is TGTGCCAGCAGCCAAGTTGGGGGACTAACGGGCACCGGGGAGCTGTTTTTT.

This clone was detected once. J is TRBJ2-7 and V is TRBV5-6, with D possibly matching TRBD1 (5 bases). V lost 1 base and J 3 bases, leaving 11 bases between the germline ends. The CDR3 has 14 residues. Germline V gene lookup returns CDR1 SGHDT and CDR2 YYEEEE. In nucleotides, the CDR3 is TGTGCCAGCAGCTTGAAGCAGGGCGGCTACGAGCAGTACTTC. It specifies CASSLKQGGYEQYF. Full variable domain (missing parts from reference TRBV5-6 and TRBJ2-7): DAGVTQSPTHLIKTRGQQVTLRCSPKSGHDTVSWYQQALGQGPQFIFQYYEEEERQRGNFPDRFSGHQFPNYSSELNVNALLLGDSALYLCASSLKQGGYEQYFGPGTRLTVT.

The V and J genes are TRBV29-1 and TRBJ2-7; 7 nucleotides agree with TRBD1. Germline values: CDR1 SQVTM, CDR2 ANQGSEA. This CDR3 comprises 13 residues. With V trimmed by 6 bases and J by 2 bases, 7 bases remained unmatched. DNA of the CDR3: TGCAGCGTGGGACAGAGATTAACCTACGAGCAGTACTTC. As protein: CSVGQRLTYEQYF.

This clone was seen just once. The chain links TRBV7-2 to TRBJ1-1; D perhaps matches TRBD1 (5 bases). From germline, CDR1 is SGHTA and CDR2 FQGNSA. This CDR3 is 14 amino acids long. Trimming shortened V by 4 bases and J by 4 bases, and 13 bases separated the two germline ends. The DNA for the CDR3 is TGTGCCAGCAGCTCCAGGGTTGGTGGCACTGAAGCTTTCTTT. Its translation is CASSSRVGGTEAFF.

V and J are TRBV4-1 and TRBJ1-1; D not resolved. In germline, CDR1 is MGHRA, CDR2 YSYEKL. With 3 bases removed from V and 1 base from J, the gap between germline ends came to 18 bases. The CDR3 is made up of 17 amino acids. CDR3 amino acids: CASSQAWIREGNTEAFF. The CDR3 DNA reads TGCGCCAGCAGCCAGGCCTGGATCCGCGAGGGGAACACTGAAGCTTTCTTT.

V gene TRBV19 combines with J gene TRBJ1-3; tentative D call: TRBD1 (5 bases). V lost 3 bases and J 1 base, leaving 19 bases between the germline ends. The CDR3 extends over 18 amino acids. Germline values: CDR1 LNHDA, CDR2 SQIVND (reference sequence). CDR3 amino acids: CASSMQEGLTISGNTIYF. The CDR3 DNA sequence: TGTGCCAGTAGTATGCAAGAGGGGTTAACCATTTCTGGAAACACCATATATTTT.

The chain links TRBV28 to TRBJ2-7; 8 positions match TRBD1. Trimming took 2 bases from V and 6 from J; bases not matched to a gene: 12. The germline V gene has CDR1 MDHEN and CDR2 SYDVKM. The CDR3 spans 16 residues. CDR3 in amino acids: CASSLAMVQGASEQYF. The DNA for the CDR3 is TGTGCCAGCAGTTTAGCCATGGTTCAGGGGGCGTCCGAGCAGTACTTC.

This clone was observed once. CDR3 nucleotides: TGTGCCAGCAGGTTCAACAGGGACCGAGAGACCCAGTACTTC. Encoded protein: CASRFNRDRETQYF. This chain links TRBV25-1 with TRBJ2-5; TRBD1 is a possible D gene (6 bases). V lost 6 bases to trimming and J lost 4 bases, with 15 bases between them. Germline V gene lookup returns CDR1 MGHDK and CDR2 SYGVNS. The CDR3 runs to 14 residues. Full variable domain (remainder filled in from reference TRBV25-1 and TRBJ2-5): EADIYQTPRYLVIGTGKKITLECSQTMGHDKMYWYQQDPGMELHLIHYSYGVNSTEKGDLSSESTVSRIRTEHFPLTLESARPSHTSQYLCASRFNRDRETQYFGPGTRLLVL.

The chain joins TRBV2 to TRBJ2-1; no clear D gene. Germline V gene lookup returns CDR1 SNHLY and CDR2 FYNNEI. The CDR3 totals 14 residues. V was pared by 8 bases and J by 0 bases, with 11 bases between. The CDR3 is CASSSESSYNEQFF. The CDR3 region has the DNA TGTGCCAGCTCGTCGGAAAGCTCCTACAATGAGCAGTTCTTC. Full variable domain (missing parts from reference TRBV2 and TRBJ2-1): EPEVTQTPSHQVTQMGQEVILRCVPISNHLYFYWYRQILGQKVEFLVSFYNNEISEKSEIFDDQFSVERPDGSNFTLKIRSTKLEDSAMYFCASSSESSYNEQFFGPGTRLTVL.

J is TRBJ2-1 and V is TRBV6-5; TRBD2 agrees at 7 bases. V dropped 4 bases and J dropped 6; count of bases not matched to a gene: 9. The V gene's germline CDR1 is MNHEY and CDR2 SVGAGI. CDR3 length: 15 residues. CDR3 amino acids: CASSWSSGKGNEQFF. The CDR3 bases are TGTGCCAGCAGTTGGTCTAGCGGAAAAGGCAATGAGCAGTTCTTC.

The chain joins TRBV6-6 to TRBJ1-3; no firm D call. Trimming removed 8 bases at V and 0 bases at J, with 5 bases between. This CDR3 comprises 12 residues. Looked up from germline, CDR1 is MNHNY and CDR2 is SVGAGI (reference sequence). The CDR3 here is CASFSSGNTIYF. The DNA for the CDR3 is TGTGCCAGCTTTAGCTCTGGAAACACCATATATTTT.

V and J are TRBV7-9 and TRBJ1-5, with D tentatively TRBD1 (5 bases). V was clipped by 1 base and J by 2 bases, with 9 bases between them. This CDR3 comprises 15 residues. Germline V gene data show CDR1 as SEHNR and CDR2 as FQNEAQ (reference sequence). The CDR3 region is CASSLDRGGNQPQHF. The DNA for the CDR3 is TGTGCCAGCAGCTTAGACCGGGGCGGCAATCAGCCCCAGCATTTT.

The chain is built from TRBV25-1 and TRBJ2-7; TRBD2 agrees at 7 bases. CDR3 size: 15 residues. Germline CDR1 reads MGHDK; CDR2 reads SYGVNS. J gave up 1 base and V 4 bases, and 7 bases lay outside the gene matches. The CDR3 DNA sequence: TGTGCCAGCAGTGGGCTAGCGGCTCCTTCCTACGAGCAGTACTTC. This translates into CASSGLAAPSYEQYF.

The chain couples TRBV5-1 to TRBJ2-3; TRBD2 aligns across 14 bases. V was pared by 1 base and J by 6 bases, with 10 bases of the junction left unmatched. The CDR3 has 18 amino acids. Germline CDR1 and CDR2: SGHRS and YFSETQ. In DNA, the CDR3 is TGCGCCAGCAGCTTGCCCGGGACTAGCGGGAGAAGGATTGATACGCAGTATTTT. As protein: CASSLPGTSGRRIDTQYF.

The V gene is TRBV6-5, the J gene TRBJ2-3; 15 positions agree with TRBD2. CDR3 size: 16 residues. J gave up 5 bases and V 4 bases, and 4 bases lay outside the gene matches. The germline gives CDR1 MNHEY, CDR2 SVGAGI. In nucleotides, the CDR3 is TGTGCCAGCAGTTCCGGACTAGCGGGAGGGTTAGATACGCAGTATTTT. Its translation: CASSSGLAGGLDTQYF.